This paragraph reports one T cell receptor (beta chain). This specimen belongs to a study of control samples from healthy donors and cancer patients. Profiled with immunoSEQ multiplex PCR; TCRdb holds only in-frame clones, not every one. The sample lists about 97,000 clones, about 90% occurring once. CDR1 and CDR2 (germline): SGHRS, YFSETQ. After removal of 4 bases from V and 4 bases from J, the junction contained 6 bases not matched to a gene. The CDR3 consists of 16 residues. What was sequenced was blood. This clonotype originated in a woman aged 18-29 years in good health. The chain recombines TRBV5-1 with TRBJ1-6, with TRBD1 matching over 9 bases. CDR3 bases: TGCGCCAGCAGCGCGGGACAGGGTTCTTATAATTCACCCCTCCACTTT. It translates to CASSAGQGSYNSPLHF.